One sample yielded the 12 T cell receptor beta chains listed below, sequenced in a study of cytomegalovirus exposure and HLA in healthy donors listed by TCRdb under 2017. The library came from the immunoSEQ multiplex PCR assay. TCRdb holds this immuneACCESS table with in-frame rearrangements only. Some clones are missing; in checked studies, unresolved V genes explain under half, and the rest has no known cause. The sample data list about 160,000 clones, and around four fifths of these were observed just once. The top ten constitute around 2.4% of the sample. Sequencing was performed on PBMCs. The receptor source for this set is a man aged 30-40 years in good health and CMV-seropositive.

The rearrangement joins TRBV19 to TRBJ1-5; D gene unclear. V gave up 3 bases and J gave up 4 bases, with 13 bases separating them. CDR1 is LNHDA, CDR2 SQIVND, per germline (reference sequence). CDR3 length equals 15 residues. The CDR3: CASSIGIRTNQPQHF. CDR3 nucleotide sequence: TGTGCCAGTAGTATTGGAATCAGGACTAATCAGCCCCAGCATTTT.

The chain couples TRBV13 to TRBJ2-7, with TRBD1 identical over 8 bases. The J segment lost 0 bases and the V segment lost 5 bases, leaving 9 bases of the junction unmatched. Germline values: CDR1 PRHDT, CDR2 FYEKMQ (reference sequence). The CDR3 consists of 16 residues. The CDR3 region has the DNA TGTGCCAGCAGCCCACGACCCGGGACAGGCTCCTACGAGCAGTACTTC. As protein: CASSPRPGTGSYEQYF. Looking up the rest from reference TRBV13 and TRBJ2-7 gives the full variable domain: AAGVIQSPRHLIKEKRETATLKCYPIPRHDTVYWYQQGPGQDPQFLISFYEKMQSDKGSIPDRFSAQQFSDYHSELNMSSLELGDSALYFCASSPRPGTGSYEQYFGPGTRLTVT.

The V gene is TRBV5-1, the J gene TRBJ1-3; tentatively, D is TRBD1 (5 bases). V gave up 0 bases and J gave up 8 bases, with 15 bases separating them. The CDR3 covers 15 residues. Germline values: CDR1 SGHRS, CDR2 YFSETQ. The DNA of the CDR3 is TGCGCCAGCAGCTTGGAGGCAGGGTGGGTCCACACCATATATTTT. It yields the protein CASSLEAGWVHTIYF.

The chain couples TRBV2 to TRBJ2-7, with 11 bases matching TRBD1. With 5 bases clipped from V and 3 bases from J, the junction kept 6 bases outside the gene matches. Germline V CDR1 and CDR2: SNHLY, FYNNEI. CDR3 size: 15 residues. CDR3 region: CASSQRDRGFYEQYF. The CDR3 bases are TGTGCCAGCAGTCAGCGGGACAGGGGGTTCTACGAGCAGTACTTC.

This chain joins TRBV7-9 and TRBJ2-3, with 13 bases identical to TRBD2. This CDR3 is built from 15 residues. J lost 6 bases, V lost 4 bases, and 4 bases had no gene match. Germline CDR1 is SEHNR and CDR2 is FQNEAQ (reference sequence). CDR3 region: CASSSGLAGRDTQYF. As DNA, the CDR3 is TGTGCCAGCAGCTCGGGACTAGCGGGGAGGGATACGCAGTATTTT.

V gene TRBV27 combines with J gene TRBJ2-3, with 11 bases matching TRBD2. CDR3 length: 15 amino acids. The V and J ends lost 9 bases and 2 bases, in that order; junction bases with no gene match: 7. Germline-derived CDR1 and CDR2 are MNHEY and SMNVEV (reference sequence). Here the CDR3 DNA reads TGTGCCAGTTCTAGCGGGGGGCGAGACACAGATACGCAGTATTTT. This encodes CASSSGGRDTDTQYF.

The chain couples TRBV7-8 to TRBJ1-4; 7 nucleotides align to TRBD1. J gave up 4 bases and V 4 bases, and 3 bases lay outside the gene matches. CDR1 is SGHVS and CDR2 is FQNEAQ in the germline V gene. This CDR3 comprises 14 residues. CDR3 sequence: CASSWDSLNEKLFF. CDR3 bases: TGTGCCAGCAGCTGGGACAGCCTTAATGAAAAACTGTTTTTT.

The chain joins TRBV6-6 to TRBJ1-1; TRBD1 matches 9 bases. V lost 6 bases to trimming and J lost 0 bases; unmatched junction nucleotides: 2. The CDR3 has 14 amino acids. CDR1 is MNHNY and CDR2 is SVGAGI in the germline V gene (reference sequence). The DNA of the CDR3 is TGTGCCAGCAGAGGACAGGGGATGAACACTGAAGCTTTCTTT. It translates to CASRGQGMNTEAFF.

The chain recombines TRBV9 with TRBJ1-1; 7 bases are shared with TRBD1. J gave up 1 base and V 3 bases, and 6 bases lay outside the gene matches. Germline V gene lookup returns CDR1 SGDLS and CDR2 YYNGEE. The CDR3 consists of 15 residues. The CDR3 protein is CASSGGQDGNTEAFF. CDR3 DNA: TGTGCCAGCAGCGGAGGACAGGATGGGAACACTGAAGCTTTCTTT.

CDR3 nucleotides: TGTGCCAGCAGCCGGGACAACTCCTACGAGCAGTACTTC. Protein sequence: CASSRDNSYEQYF. The rearrangement links TRBV9 to TRBJ2-7, with D possibly being TRBD1 (6 bases). V lost 4 bases and J 0 bases, leaving 8 bases between the germline ends. CDR3 length: 13 residues. CDR1 is SGDLS, CDR2 YYNGEE, per germline.

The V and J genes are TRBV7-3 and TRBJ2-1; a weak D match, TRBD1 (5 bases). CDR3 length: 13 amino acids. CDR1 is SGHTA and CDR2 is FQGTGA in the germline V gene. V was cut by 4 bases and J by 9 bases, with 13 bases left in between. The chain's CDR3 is CASSWGNTGEQFF. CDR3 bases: TGTGCCAGCAGCTGGGGCAACACAGGTGAGCAGTTCTTC.

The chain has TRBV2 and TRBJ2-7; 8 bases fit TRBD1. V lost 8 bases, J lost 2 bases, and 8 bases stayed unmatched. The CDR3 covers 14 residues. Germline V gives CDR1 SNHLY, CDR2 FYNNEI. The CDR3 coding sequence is TGTGCCAGCCTGGGGCAGGGGGCAACCTACGAGCAGTACTTC. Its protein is CASLGQGATYEQYF.